The rows below give T cell receptor beta chains drawn from one sample of a study of beta chain features in type 1 diabetes. This table comes from immunoSEQ multiplex PCR, and its TCRdb copy is limited to in-frame clones, with some not included. There are 310,000 or so clones in the sample; 9.5% to 11% occur only once, and around 0.015% lies in the top ten. The sequencing sample was made of naive CD4+ T cells from blood. Receptors originate from a woman in her twenties or thirties in good health. The CDR3 runs from the conserved cysteine through the conserved F or W. Each record gives: J gene, clone size, V gene, D gene, CDR3 protein, CDR3 DNA. The D gene is left open where the match is weak. The size field is filled for only some rows; it gives once, few, many or a size class.

j_gene: TRBJ2-5; abundance: few; v_gene: TRBV18; d_gene: TRBD2; CDR3aa: CASSLLAGPQETQYF; CDR3nt: TGTGCCAGCTCATTACTAGCGGGACCCCAAGAGACCCAGTACTTC
j_gene: TRBJ2-2; abundance: .; v_gene: TRBV7-2; d_gene: TRBD1; CDR3aa: CASSRGQAGTGELFF; CDR3nt: TGTGCCAGCAGCCGAGGACAGGCGGGCACCGGGGAGCTGTTTTTT
j_gene: TRBJ1-5; abundance: few; v_gene: TRBV19; d_gene: .; CDR3aa: CASSIQGPNQPQHF; CDR3nt: TGTGCCAGTAGTATACAGGGCCCAAATCAGCCCCAGCATTTT
j_gene: TRBJ1-1; abundance: .; v_gene: TRBV4-3; d_gene: .; CDR3aa: CASSQGSRDTEAFF; CDR3nt: TGCGCCAGCAGCCAAGGGTCCAGGGACACTGAAGCTTTCTTT
j_gene: TRBJ2-1; abundance: .; v_gene: TRBV18; d_gene: .; CDR3aa: CASSPGNPGEQFF; CDR3nt: TGTGCCAGCTCACCAGGTAATCCAGGTGAGCAGTTCTTC
j_gene: TRBJ2-2; abundance: .; v_gene: TRBV6-4; d_gene: .; CDR3aa: CASAIGASANTGELFF; CDR3nt: TGTGCCAGCGCAATTGGGGCTAGTGCGAACACCGGGGAGCTGTTTTTT
j_gene: TRBJ2-4; abundance: few; v_gene: TRBV2; d_gene: .; CDR3aa: CASSGGIFQYF; CDR3nt: TGTGCCAGCAGTGGAGGGATTTTTCAGTACTTC
j_gene: TRBJ2-6; abundance: few; v_gene: TRBV25-1; d_gene: .; CDR3aa: CASSDASGAVGANVLTF; CDR3nt: TGTGCCAGCAGTGATGCGTCAGGGGCGGTCGGGGCCAACGTCCTGACTTTC
j_gene: TRBJ2-5; abundance: once; v_gene: TRBV11-3; d_gene: TRBD2; CDR3aa: CASSLGPGLAGVEETQYF; CDR3nt: TGTGCCAGCAGCTTAGGACCGGGACTAGCGGGAGTAGAAGAGACCCAGTACTTC
j_gene: TRBJ2-1; abundance: .; v_gene: TRBV7-2; d_gene: TRBD2; CDR3aa: CASSRTSDYEQFF; CDR3nt: TGTGCCAGCAGCCGGACTAGTGACTATGAGCAGTTCTTC
j_gene: TRBJ1-2; abundance: few; v_gene: TRBV6-6; d_gene: TRBD1; CDR3aa: CASTNPGQGAYGYTF; CDR3nt: TGTGCCAGCACCAACCCGGGACAGGGGGCCTATGGCTACACCTTC
j_gene: TRBJ2-7; abundance: .; v_gene: TRBV5-6; d_gene: TRBD1; CDR3aa: CASSLGLGQGVSEQYF; CDR3nt: TGTGCCAGCAGCCTTGGGCTGGGACAGGGGGTGAGCGAGCAGTACTTC
j_gene: TRBJ2-3; abundance: .; v_gene: TRBV2; d_gene: TRBD2; CDR3aa: CASRPRTSVTSTDTQYF; CDR3nt: TGTGCCAGCAGACCTAGGACTAGCGTAACTAGCACAGATACGCAGTATTTT
j_gene: TRBJ2-3; abundance: many; v_gene: TRBV23-1; d_gene: TRBD1; CDR3aa: CASNPPGQLGRTDTQYF; CDR3nt: TGCGCCAGCAATCCTCCGGGACAGCTCGGGCGCACAGATACGCAGTATTTT
j_gene: TRBJ2-1; abundance: .; v_gene: TRBV7-3; d_gene: .; CDR3aa: CASSLSGSQGMDEQFF; CDR3nt: TGTGCCAGCAGCTTAAGTGGTTCTCAGGGGATGGATGAGCAGTTCTTC
j_gene: TRBJ2-2; abundance: .; v_gene: TRBV25-1; d_gene: .; CDR3aa: CASSENEGSNTGELFF; CDR3nt: TGTGCCAGCAGTGAAAACGAGGGATCGAACACCGGGGAGCTGTTTTTT
j_gene: TRBJ2-1; abundance: .; v_gene: TRBV11-2; d_gene: TRBD2; CDR3aa: CASSPRRGASGQNNEQFF; CDR3nt: TGTGCCAGCAGCCCTAGGCGGGGGGCTAGCGGACAAAACAATGAGCAGTTCTTC
j_gene: TRBJ2-7; abundance: few; v_gene: TRBV2; d_gene: TRBD1; CDR3aa: CASARQGAIYEQYF; CDR3nt: TGTGCCAGCGCAAGGCAGGGGGCGATCTACGAGCAGTACTTC
j_gene: TRBJ2-7; abundance: few; v_gene: TRBV5-4; d_gene: TRBD1; CDR3aa: CASKSTGGSYEQYF; CDR3nt: TGTGCCAGCAAATCGACAGGGGGCTCCTACGAGCAGTACTTC
j_gene: TRBJ2-4; abundance: few; v_gene: TRBV29-1; d_gene: TRBD1; CDR3aa: CSVGGQGLGNIQYF; CDR3nt: TGCAGCGTAGGTGGACAGGGACTTGGAAACATTCAGTACTTC
j_gene: TRBJ2-5; abundance: few; v_gene: TRBV9; d_gene: TRBD2; CDR3aa: CASTPLGLAEETQYF; CDR3nt: TGTGCCAGCACTCCTCTGGGACTAGCAGAAGAGACCCAGTACTTC
j_gene: TRBJ1-5; abundance: .; v_gene: TRBV4-2; d_gene: .; CDR3aa: CASSQGAGAGNQPQHF; CDR3nt: TGTGCCAGCAGCCAAGGGGCGGGGGCTGGCAATCAGCCCCAGCATTTT
j_gene: TRBJ2-1; abundance: .; v_gene: TRBV7-9; d_gene: .; CDR3aa: CASSLPGGPYNEQFF; CDR3nt: TGTGCCAGCAGCTTACCCGGGGGACCTTACAATGAGCAGTTCTTC
j_gene: TRBJ2-1; abundance: .; v_gene: TRBV18; d_gene: .; CDR3aa: CASSTDIEQFF; CDR3nt: TGTGCCAGCTCGACCGACATTGAGCAGTTCTTC
j_gene: TRBJ2-1; abundance: .; v_gene: TRBV30; d_gene: TRBD2; CDR3aa: CAWSGAGEAYNEQFF; CDR3nt: TGTGCCTGGAGTGGAGCGGGAGAGGCGTACAATGAGCAGTTCTTC
j_gene: TRBJ2-1; abundance: few; v_gene: TRBV5-1; d_gene: TRBD2; CDR3aa: CASSRGGSYNEQFF; CDR3nt: TGCGCCAGCAGCCGGGGGGGGTCCTACAATGAGCAGTTCTTC
j_gene: TRBJ1-2; abundance: .; v_gene: TRBV6-6; d_gene: .; CDR3aa: CASSLGGDAYGYTF; CDR3nt: TGTGCCAGCAGCCTCGGGGGGGACGCCTATGGCTACACCTTC
j_gene: TRBJ2-3; abundance: .; v_gene: TRBV11-2; d_gene: TRBD1; CDR3aa: CASSLDRFYTQYF; CDR3nt: TGTGCCAGCAGCTTGGACAGGTTCTATACGCAGTATTTT